The present TCR beta chain was sequenced within a study of T cells after posttransplantation cyclophosphamide. Peripheral blood was collected from the related graft donor on the marrow donation day. The table came from immunoSEQ multiplex PCR; TCRdb's copy has only in-frame clones and leaves some out. This table has over 5,500 clones, approximately 84% appearing once. Per germline, CDR1 MNHEY and CDR2 SMNVEV (reference sequence). The CDR3 sequence is 14 residues long. The V segment lost 3 bases and the J segment 1 base; nucleotides outside the gene matches: 0. The chain has TRBV27 and TRBJ2-1; TRBD2 aligns across 7 bases. Sample: memory CD4+ T cells sorted from blood. The sequence came from a woman aged 50 to 65 in good health and a related stem cell transplant donor. CDR3 bases: TGTGCCAGCAGTTTCGGGAGGTCCTACAATGAGCAGTTCTTC. Its protein product is CASSFGRSYNEQFF.